This is a list of T cell receptor beta chains from one sample in a study of blood T cell repertoires in COVID-19. Using immunoSEQ multiplex PCR, the repertoire was profiled, and TCRdb retains in-frame clones only, with some absent. The sample gives around 100,000 clones, 70% to 90% of which show up once; 2.1% is in the top ten. Sequencing input: peripheral blood. These receptors were obtained from a human donor in a cohort sampled during active COVID-19. Both conserved end residues are part of each CDR3. D genes are given only for firm matches. Size is stated for part of the rows, as once, few or many counts, or as a class when the clone is expanded.

V	size	J	D	DNA	CDR3
TRBV7-2	.	TRBJ1-4	.	TGTGCCAGCAGCTTCTTCGCGGAAAAACTGTTTTTT	CASSFFAEKLFF
TRBV7-2	.	TRBJ1-1	.	TGTGCCAGCAGCTTAGAGACAGCGAACACTGAAGCTTTCTTT	CASSLETANTEAFF
TRBV28	.	TRBJ2-5	TRBD1	TGTGCCAGCAGTCCGTCGGACAGGGACGAGACCCAGTACTTC	CASSPSDRDETQYF
TRBV27	few	TRBJ2-3	TRBD2	TGTGCCAGCAGTGGACTAGCGGGAGGGGATACGCAGTATTTT	CASSGLAGGDTQYF
TRBV3-1/TRBV3-2	.	TRBJ1-6	TRBD1	TGTGCCAGCAGCCAAATGGGACAGGATAATTCACCCCTCCACTTT	CASSQMGQDNSPLHF
TRBV7-3	.	TRBJ2-7	.	TGTGCCAGCAGCTTTACAGGGTCAAACGAGCAGTACTTC	CASSFTGSNEQYF
TRBV7-8	.	TRBJ1-1	TRBD1	TGTGCCAGCAGCTTAGTGGGACAGGGGGCGCAGGGATTAGACACTGAAGCTTTCTTT	CASSLVGQGAQGLDTEAFF
TRBV30	once	TRBJ2-2	.	TGTGCCTGGACCCAAGGACTTGGTGGCGGGGAGCTGTTTTTT	CAWTQGLGGGELFF
TRBV7-2	.	TRBJ1-5	.	TGTGCCAGCAGCTGGGGCAGCAGCAATCAGCCCCAGCATTTT	CASSWGSSNQPQHF
TRBV6-2/TRBV6-3	.	TRBJ2-3	TRBD1	TGTGCCAGCAGTCCCTCAGGGGGTTTGGGGCAGTATTTT	CASSPSGGLGQYF
TRBV28	.	TRBJ1-5	TRBD1	TGTGCCAGCAGCCCACAGGGGGATGGCAATCAGCCCCAGCATTTT	CASSPQGDGNQPQHF
TRBV7-2	.	TRBJ1-6	TRBD1	TGTGCCAGCAGCTTAGAGGGACAGGGGATTTTTAATTCACCCCTCCACTTT	CASSLEGQGIFNSPLHF
TRBV6-5	.	TRBJ2-7	TRBD1	TGTGCCAGCAGGACCGGGACAGGGACCTACGAGCAGTACTTC	CASRTGTGTYEQYF
TRBV9	.	TRBJ2-2	.	TGTGCCAGCAGCGTAGAGCAGGGCTGGGTGGACACCGGGGAGCTGTTTTTT	CASSVEQGWVDTGELFF
TRBV6-5	.	TRBJ1-4	TRBD1	TGTGCCAGCATGCGACAGGGGCGCACTAATGAAAAACTGTTTTTT	CASMRQGRTNEKLFF
TRBV6-6	.	TRBJ1-1	.	TGTGCCAGCAGTGCCCGGACGGGGGGTGGAGACACTGAAGCTTTCTTT	CASSARTGGGDTEAFF
TRBV28	.	TRBJ1-5	.	TGTGCCAGCGGACCTGCAGGACAGTCCTCGGGGCGCGGTCAGCCCCAGCATTTT	CASGPAGQSSGRGQPQHF
TRBV6-2/TRBV6-3	.	TRBJ1-6	TRBD1	TGTGCCAGCAGCAACAGGGGTGGAGCCCTCCACTTT	CASSNRGGALHF
TRBV4-1	.	TRBJ2-1	TRBD2	TGCGCCAGCAGCCAAGATTACGGGGCTAGCGGGGGTAATGAGCAGTTCTTC	CASSQDYGASGGNEQFF
TRBV4-1	.	TRBJ2-4	.	TGCGCCAGCAGCCGAGGTACAGGGTCTCCGGACATTCAGTACTTC	CASSRGTGSPDIQYF
TRBV28	.	TRBJ1-1	.	TGTGCCAGCAGTTTGGAGGTCTACGCTGAAGCTTTCTTT	CASSLEVYAEAFF
TRBV15	.	TRBJ2-1	TRBD1	TGTGCCACCAGCAGAGATCAGGGACAGGGGGTCTTC	CATSRDQGQGVF
TRBV28	.	TRBJ2-5	TRBD1	TGTGCCAGCAGTTTAGCAGGGGGCAGGAGGGAGACCCAGTACTTC	CASSLAGGRRETQYF
TRBV6-5	.	TRBJ1-2	TRBD1	TGTGCCAGCACGGGTGGGACAGTCTATGGCTACACCTTC	CASTGGTVYGYTF
TRBV6-5	.	TRBJ2-1	TRBD2	TGTGCCAGTGGACTAGCGGGAGGCAATGAGCAGTTCTTC	CASGLAGGNEQFF
TRBV4-1	.	TRBJ2-4	TRBD2	TGCGCCAGCAGCCAAGAAGAACTAGCGGGGGCGGGAGCCAAAAACATTCAGTACTTC	CASSQEELAGAGAKNIQYF
TRBV5-5	few	TRBJ2-2	TRBD1	TGTGCCAGCAGCTGGGCAGGGGGCGACGGGGAGCTGTTTTTT	CASSWAGGDGELFF
TRBV28	.	TRBJ1-2	TRBD1	TGTGCCAGCAGTTCAATCCCTCGGGACAGGGCCAACTATGGCTACACCTTC	CASSSIPRDRANYGYTF
TRBV6-2/TRBV6-3	few	TRBJ1-5	TRBD1	TGTGCCAGCAGTCCCCCGACCAGACAGGGTCAGAATAGCAATCAGCCCCAGCATTTT	CASSPPTRQGQNSNQPQHF
TRBV5-1	.	TRBJ2-1	.	TGCGCCAGCAGCTTTAGCGGAAGCTCCTACAATGAGCAGTTCTTC	CASSFSGSSYNEQFF
TRBV5-1	.	TRBJ2-7	.	TGCGCCAGCAGCTTGGCCGGGGGTAGCGCCTACGAGCAGTACTTC	CASSLAGGSAYEQYF
TRBV10-3	.	TRBJ2-2	.	TGTGCCATCAGTGACCCCAATGTCAGCGGCCTCCCAGAGCTGTTTTTT	CAISDPNVSGLPELFF
TRBV14	.	TRBJ2-1	.	TGTGCCAGCAGCCAAGACGGGTATCGTCGAGAGCAGTTCTTC	CASSQDGYRREQFF
TRBV18	.	TRBJ1-6	.	TGTGCCAGCTCACCATCGGGGAATAATTCACCCCTCCACTTT	CASSPSGNNSPLHF
TRBV2	once	TRBJ2-2	TRBD2	TGTGCCAGCCGACTAGCGACCGCCGGGGAGCTGTTTTTT	CASRLATAGELFF
TRBV5-6	.	TRBJ1-1	.	TGTGCCAGCAGCTCGACAGGTGAAGCTTTCTTT	CASSSTGEAFF
TRBV4-2	.	TRBJ2-3	.	TGTGCCAGCAGCCAAGATTCAGAGGGTGGGGATACGCAGTATTTT	CASSQDSEGGDTQYF
TRBV28	.	TRBJ2-7	TRBD2	TGTGCCAGCAGTTTGCTACTAGCGGGGGGATACGAGCAGTACTTC	CASSLLLAGGYEQYF
TRBV7-2	.	TRBJ2-2	.	TGTGCCAGCAGTGGGGAGAGAAACACCGGGGAGCTGTTTTTT	CASSGERNTGELFF
TRBV2	.	TRBJ2-3	TRBD2	TGTGCCAGCAGTGATAGCGGGGGGGCGGTAGATACGCAGTATTTT	CASSDSGGAVDTQYF
TRBV19	.	TRBJ2-7	TRBD2	TGTGCCAGTAGTATCGGAAGCGGGAGGAGCTACGAGCAGTACTTC	CASSIGSGRSYEQYF
TRBV6-6	.	TRBJ2-7	.	TGTGCCAGCAGTGCCCCGGGGAGCTCCTACGAGCAGTACTTC	CASSAPGSSYEQYF
TRBV10-3	.	TRBJ1-3	.	TGTGCCATCAGTAGTCCAGGTCCGGACACCATATATTTT	CAISSPGPDTIYF
TRBV6-6	.	TRBJ2-7	.	TGTGCCAGCGCCACCGGCGGACACCGGAGCTCCTACGAGCAGTACTTC	CASATGGHRSSYEQYF
TRBV6-5	.	TRBJ1-1	.	TGTGCCAGCAGTCGGCTAGGCAGGGGCCCAAATGAAGCTTTCTTT	CASSRLGRGPNEAFF
TRBV7-2	.	TRBJ2-2	TRBD2	TGTGCCAGCAGAAGTAGCGGGGGGGACACCGGGGAGCTGTTTTTT	CASRSSGGDTGELFF
TRBV2	.	TRBJ1-5	.	TGTGCCAGCTGGGCAGGGGCATTCAATCAGCCCCAGCATTTT	CASWAGAFNQPQHF
TRBV7-8	few	TRBJ1-5	TRBD1	TGTGCCAGCAGCTTAAGGGACAGCCCCGCGCGTCAGCCCCAGCATTTT	CASSLRDSPARQPQHF
TRBV29-1	.	TRBJ2-7	.	TGCAGCTTCTCCCGGGGCTCCTACGAGCAGTACTTC	CSFSRGSYEQYF
TRBV3-1/TRBV3-2	.	TRBJ2-7	.	TGTGCCAGCAGCCAAGAGGGGCCGCAGTACTTC	CASSQEGPQYF
TRBV11-3	.	TRBJ2-1	TRBD2	TGTGCCAGCAGCTCTAGCTGGGGCCCTAGCGGGAATAACAATGAGCAGTTCTTC	CASSSSWGPSGNNNEQFF
TRBV10-2	.	TRBJ2-7	TRBD2	TGCGCCAGCAGTGAGCAACCGGGAGGATCCTACGAGCAGTACTTC	CASSEQPGGSYEQYF
TRBV7-3	.	TRBJ2-7	.	TGTGCCAGCAGCTTCGACTATTACTACGAGCAGTACTTC	CASSFDYYYEQYF
TRBV9	.	TRBJ2-1	TRBD1	TGTGCCAGCAGCGTAGTAGGACAGGGATGGTCTAGCTCCTACAATGAGCAGTTCTTC	CASSVVGQGWSSSYNEQFF
TRBV5-4	.	TRBJ2-5	.	TGTGCCAGCAGCCGAACAGGAGAAGAGACCCAGTACTTC	CASSRTGEETQYF
TRBV2	few	TRBJ2-3	TRBD2	TGTGCCAGCAGCGTCGGGACTAGCGGCCCCACAGATACGCAGTATTTT	CASSVGTSGPTDTQYF
TRBV28	.	TRBJ2-3	TRBD2	TGTGCCAGCAGTTTGGTGATAGCGGGGGTTAGGGGCACAGATACGCAGTATTTT	CASSLVIAGVRGTDTQYF
TRBV2	.	TRBJ1-2	TRBD1	TGTGCCGGAGGACAGGGGGTTAGTGGCTACACCTTC	CAGGQGVSGYTF